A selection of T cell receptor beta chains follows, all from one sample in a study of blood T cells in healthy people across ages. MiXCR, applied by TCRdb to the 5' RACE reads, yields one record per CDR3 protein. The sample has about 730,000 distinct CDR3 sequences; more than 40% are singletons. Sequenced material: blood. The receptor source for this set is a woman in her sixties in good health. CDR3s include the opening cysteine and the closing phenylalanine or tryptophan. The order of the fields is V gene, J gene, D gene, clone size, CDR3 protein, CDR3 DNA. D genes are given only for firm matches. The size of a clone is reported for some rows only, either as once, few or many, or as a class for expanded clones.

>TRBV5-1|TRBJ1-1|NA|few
CASSLAGGEGTEAFF
TGTGCCAGCAGCTTAGCCGGGGGGGAGGGCACTGAAGCTTTCTTT
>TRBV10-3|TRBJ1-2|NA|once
CAIRASGPGYTF
TGTGCCATCAGGGCGTCTGGGCCTGGCTACACCTTC
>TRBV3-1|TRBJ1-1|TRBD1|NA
CASSQPDRVTEAFF
TGTGCCAGCAGCCAACCAGACAGGGTCACTGAAGCTTTCTTT
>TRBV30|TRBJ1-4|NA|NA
CAWSVRQGQEKLFF
TGTGCCTGGAGTGTGAGGCAGGGCCAGGAAAAACTGTTTTTT
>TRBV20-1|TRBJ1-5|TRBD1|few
CSAGQGAEYQPQHF
TGCAGTGCCGGACAGGGGGCGGAATATCAGCCCCAGCATTTT
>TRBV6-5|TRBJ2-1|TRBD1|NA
CASSYTGQEFF
TGTGCCAGCAGTTATACGGGACAGGAGTTCTTC
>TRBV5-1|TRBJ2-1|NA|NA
CASSLIVLVGAVHEQFF
TGCGCCAGCAGCTTGATCGTGCTGGTGGGGGCAGTTCATGAGCAGTTCTTC
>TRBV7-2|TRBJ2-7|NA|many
CASSPEWGVAYF
TGTGCCAGCAGCCCCGAGTGGGGGGTAGCGTACTTC
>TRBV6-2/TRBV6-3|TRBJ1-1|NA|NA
CASTWGSRTEAFF
TGTGCCAGCACCTGGGGCAGTCGAACTGAAGCTTTCTTT
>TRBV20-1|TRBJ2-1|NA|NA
CSARTRGSSYNEQFF
TGCAGTGCTAGGACCCGGGGTAGCTCCTACAATGAGCAGTTCTTC
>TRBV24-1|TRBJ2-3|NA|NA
CATSDRTASSTDTQYF
TGTGCCACCAGTGATCGGACCGCGTCTAGCACAGATACGCAGTATTTT
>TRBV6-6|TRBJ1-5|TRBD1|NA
CASRTTGADQPQHF
TGTGCCAGCAGGACCACAGGGGCCGATCAGCCCCAGCATTTT
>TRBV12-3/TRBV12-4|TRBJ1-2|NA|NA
CASSLARDGYGYTF
TGTGCCAGCAGTTTAGCCCGAGACGGGTATGGCTACACCTTC
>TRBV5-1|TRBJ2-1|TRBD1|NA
CASSFGTGNPNEQFF
TGCGCCAGCAGCTTCGGGACAGGGAACCCCAATGAGCAGTTCTTC
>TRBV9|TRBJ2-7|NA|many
CASSVDGFSYEQYF
TGTGCCAGCAGCGTAGATGGTTTCTCCTACGAGCAGTACTTC
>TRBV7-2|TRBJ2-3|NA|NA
CASSLDWGTDTQYF
TGTGCCAGCAGCCTTGACTGGGGCACAGATACGCAGTATTTT
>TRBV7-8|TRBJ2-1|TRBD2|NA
CASSLVGLAGGEQFF
TGTGCCAGCAGCTTAGTGGGACTAGCGGGAGGCGAGCAGTTCTTC
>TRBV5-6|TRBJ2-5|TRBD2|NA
CASSSWGAGSQETQYF
TGTGCCAGCAGCTCCTGGGGAGCGGGGTCCCAAGAGACCCAGTACTTC
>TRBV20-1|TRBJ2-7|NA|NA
CSTRLYYEQYF
TGCAGTACTAGACTCTACTACGAGCAGTACTTC
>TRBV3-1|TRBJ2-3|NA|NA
CASSQGFLGADTQYF
TGTGCCAGCAGCCAAGGGTTTCTCGGGGCAGATACGCAGTATTTT
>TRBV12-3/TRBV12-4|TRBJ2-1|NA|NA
CASSLRGVRRSYNEQFF
TGTGCCAGCTCATTACGCGGCGTTAGACGCTCCTACAATGAGCAGTTCTTC
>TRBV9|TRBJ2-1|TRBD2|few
CASSAWGGNEQFF
TGTGCCAGCAGCGCCTGGGGGGGTAATGAGCAGTTCTTC
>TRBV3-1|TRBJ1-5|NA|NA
CASSQNMQPQHF
TGTGCCAGCAGCCAAAACATGCAGCCCCAGCATTTT
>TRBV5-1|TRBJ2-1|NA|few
CASSTYSGFNDNEQFF
TGCGCCAGCAGCACTTATAGCGGTTTTAATGACAATGAGCAGTTCTTC
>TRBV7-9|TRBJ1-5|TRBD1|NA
CASSEGTGGSNQPQHF
TGTGCCAGCAGCGAAGGGACAGGGGGTAGCAATCAGCCCCAGCATTTT
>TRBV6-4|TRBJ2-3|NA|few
CASSDGGRTQYF
TGTGCCAGCAGTGATGGGGGGCGAACGCAGTATTTT
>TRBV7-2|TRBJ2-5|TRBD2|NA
CASSLEGTSLAGEETQYF
TGTGCCAGCAGCTTAGAGGGTACATCCCTAGCGGGGGAAGAGACCCAGTACTTC
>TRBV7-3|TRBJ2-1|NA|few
CASSLGALADGYNEQFF
TGTGCCAGCAGCTTGGGGGCCCTAGCGGATGGCTACAATGAGCAGTTCTTC
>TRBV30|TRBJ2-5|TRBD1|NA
CAWGSRGQGETQYF
TGTGCCTGGGGCTCCCGGGGACAGGGAGAGACCCAGTACTTC
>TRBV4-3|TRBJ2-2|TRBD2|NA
CASSQDDPTFGGRTGELFF
TGCGCCAGCAGCCAAGATGACCCTACTTTCGGCGGGAGGACCGGGGAGCTGTTTTTT
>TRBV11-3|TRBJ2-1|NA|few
CASSLDDSRANEQFF
TGTGCCAGCAGCTTAGATGATTCCAGAGCCAATGAGCAGTTCTTC
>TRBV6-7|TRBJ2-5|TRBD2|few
CASSYSYPTGTSGGLQETQYF
TGTGCCAGCAGTTACTCGTACCCCACCGGGACTAGCGGGGGATTGCAAGAGACCCAGTACTTC
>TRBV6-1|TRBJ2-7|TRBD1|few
CASTKAPGQNYEQYF
TGTGCCAGCACCAAAGCCCCGGGACAGAACTACGAGCAGTACTTC
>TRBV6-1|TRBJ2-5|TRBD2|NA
CASSTGTSGDIQETQYF
TGTGCCAGCAGTACGGGGACTAGCGGGGACATCCAAGAGACCCAGTACTTC